A selection of T cell receptor beta chains follows, all from one sample in a study of blood T cell repertoires in COVID-19. This table comes from immunoSEQ multiplex PCR, and its TCRdb copy is limited to in-frame clones, with some not included. The table lists 350,000 to 400,000 clones, 75% to 90% of them singletons. The sequencing input was PBMCs or T cells enriched from blood (not recorded which). These receptors were taken from a man younger than 35 who had recovered from COVID-19. The conserved cysteine and the conserved F or W are not part of the CDR3 here. A D gene is named only where the DNA matches it firmly.

>TRBV18|TRBD1|TRBJ1-2
ASSPYAGGYGYT
>TRBV19|.|TRBJ2-7
ASSIDLETESQY
>TRBV7-6|TRBD1|TRBJ1-2
ASSKQGAANYGYT
>TRBV28|.|TRBJ1-2
ASSQGAGRGYT
>TRBV19|.|TRBJ2-6
ASSTGTTGANVLT
>TRBV19|TRBD2|TRBJ2-1
ASSASGGVPYNEQF
>TRBV5-1|TRBD1|TRBJ1-2
ASSPQGQGNYGYT
>TRBV12-3/TRBV12-4|.|TRBJ2-3
ASSRGRADTQY
>TRBV19|.|TRBJ1-2
ASSLPERDSYGYT
>TRBV28|TRBD1|TRBJ1-5
ASSLSGQGHNQPQH
>TRBV28|TRBD1|TRBJ2-7
ASNGQGASSYEQY